This T cell receptor (beta chain) was observed in a study of cytomegalovirus exposure and HLA in healthy donors. About the research overall: An earlier analysis found around 120 million unique TCR beta sequences from roughly 170 million T cells. Study-wide results and caveats: Immune exposure information comprised only CMV serostatus. The study listed roughly 150 cytomegalovirus-associated TCR beta chains.

The CDR3 spans 14 residues. Between the trimmed V and J ends, which lost 3 bases and 3 bases, there was a span of 12 bases. Germline V gene data show CDR1 as MNHNS and CDR2 as SASEGT. This clone was seen a handful of times. Its antigen is currently unknown. 13 Jbeta primers and 60 Vbeta primers were used for the PCR. Sequencing was performed with immunoSEQ multiplex PCR; in TCRdb, only in-frame clones are kept and a portion is missing. The sample has 150,000 to 200,000 clones; more than 75% are singletons. Sequencing used PBMCs. The TCR was taken from a woman between 18 and 29 years old in good health and CMV-seronegative. The V call is TRBV6-1, the J call TRBJ2-7, with D possibly matching TRBD2 (6 bases). CDR3 region: CASSDWRVLYEQYF. The CDR3 DNA reads as TGTGCCAGCAGTGACTGGAGGGTCCTCTACGAGCAGTACTTC.